The 21 T cell receptor beta chains given below trace back to one sample, sequenced in a study of post-analysis software for immune sequencing data. Carried by the TCR beta cDNA libraries were unique molecular identifiers. TCRdb itself ran the PCR reads through MiXCR, one entry per CDR3 protein. The sample consists of approximately 770,000 distinct CDR3 sequences, about 45% of them appearing once. Their specific antigens are unknown. Study observations and caveats: Controls showed lower frequencies than patients for five TRBV segments, and TRBV5-6, TRBV5-1 and TRBV20-1 were among these.

The sample consisted of blood. These receptors all come from a girl under 18 with multiple sclerosis.

DNA of the CDR3: TGTGCCAGCAGTTTCATGGCAGGGCCCAATGAGCAGTTCTTC. Protein sequence: CASSFMAGPNEQFF. This rearrangement joins TRBV12-3 or TRBV12-4 to TRBJ2-1; possibly TRBD1 for D (5 bases). CDR3 length: 14 residues. Deletions cut 3 bases from V and 6 bases from J, with 12 bases between.

This clonotype occurred once. V usage is TRBV7-9 and J usage is TRBJ1-1; possible D gene TRBD1, 5 bases. The length of the CDR3 is 15 residues. V lost 3 bases and J 5 bases, leaving 16 bases between the germline ends. Germline CDR1 is SEHNR and CDR2 is FQNEAQ (reference sequence). The CDR3 sequence is CASSLPGGAGTEAFF. The CDR3 nucleotides read TGTGCCAGCAGCTTGCCGGGGGGAGCCGGGACTGAAGCTTTCTTT. Full variable domain (rest looked up from reference TRBV7-9 and TRBJ1-1): DTGVSQNPRHKITKRGQNVTFRCDPISEHNRLYWYRQTLGQGPEFLTYFQNEAQLEKSRLLSDRFSAERPKGSFSTLEIQRTEQGDSAMYLCASSLPGGAGTEAFFGQGTRLTVV.

The rearrangement links TRBV28 to TRBJ1-2; D is unclear. V was shortened by 5 bases and J by 7 bases, with 14 bases between the two germline ends. Germline V CDR1 and CDR2: MDHEN, SYDVKM. The CDR3 is 13 amino acids. CDR3: CASSAVLSGGYTF. The CDR3 nucleotides read TGTGCCAGCAGTGCCGTCCTGTCCGGTGGCTACACCTTC.

This chain connects TRBV20-1 to TRBJ2-7; D remains ambiguous. CDR1 and CDR2 (germline): DFQATT, SNEGSKA (reference sequence). The CDR3 contains 14 residues. V gave up 0 bases and J gave up 2 bases, with 11 bases separating them. Here the CDR3 reads CSARDHKGPYEQYF. The CDR3 coding sequence is TGCAGTGCTAGAGACCACAAAGGTCCCTACGAGCAGTACTTC.

The chain employs TRBV4-2 and TRBJ1-2, with D possibly TRBD1 on 5 matching bases. V was cut by 0 bases and J by 8 bases, with 7 bases left in between. In germline, CDR1 is LGHNA, CDR2 YNFKEQ. The CDR3 spans 12 residues. The chain's CDR3 is CASSQERGGYTF. The CDR3 nucleotides are TGTGCCAGCAGCCAAGAGAGGGGCGGCTACACCTTC.

The chain employs TRBV20-1 and TRBJ2-1; TRBD2 matches 9 bases. Germline V gene lookup returns CDR1 DFQATT and CDR2 SNEGSKA (reference sequence). The CDR3 is 15 residues long. V shed 5 bases and J 5 bases; nucleotides not matched to a gene: 10. The chain's CDR3 is CSAGIIWTSDNEQFF. The CDR3, as DNA: TGCAGTGCTGGCATCATTTGGACTAGCGACAATGAGCAGTTCTTC.

As to this clonotype: At one end the junction does not follow the germline gene, possibly because of a read error. The CDR3 loop is CASSLASGSSYGQYF. In DNA, the CDR3 is TGTGCCAGCAGTCTAGCTAGCGGGAGTTCCTACGGGCAGTACTTC. The chain uses TRBV12-3 or TRBV12-4 and TRBJ2-7, with TRBD2 identical over 10 bases. This CDR3 has 15 amino acids.

This clonotype was picked up a small number of times. The chain employs TRBV20-1 and TRBJ2-5; 7 bases map to TRBD2. V was pared by 3 bases and J by 5 bases, with 6 bases of the junction left unmatched. Germline V lookup: CDR1 DFQATT, CDR2 SNEGSKA (reference sequence). The CDR3 runs 13 residues. The CDR3 loop reads CSASPGLVETQYF. For the CDR3, the DNA is TGCAGTGCTAGCCCCGGACTAGTGGAGACCCAGTACTTC.

The rearrangement joins TRBV6-1 to TRBJ2-7; TRBD1 aligns across 8 bases. Germline V gives CDR1 MNHNS, CDR2 SASEGT. The CDR3 is 15 residues long. With 0 bases clipped from V and 5 bases from J, the junction kept 6 bases outside the gene matches. CDR3 DNA: TGTGCCAGCAGTGAAGCCCACTCAGGGGGCGACGAGCAGTACTTC. Its protein is CASSEAHSGGDEQYF.

The chain links TRBV20-1 to TRBJ2-3; either TRBD1 or TRBD2 may supply D (5 bases each). Germline assignment: CDR1 DFQATT and CDR2 SNEGSKA (reference sequence). This CDR3 is built from 15 residues. Deletions cut 0 bases from V and 0 bases from J, with 10 bases between. CDR3 nucleotide sequence: TGCAGTGCTAGAGATAACGGGGCTAGCACAGATACGCAGTATTTT. This translates into CSARDNGASTDTQYF.

This clonotype was observed a few times. The V and J genes are TRBV20-1 and TRBJ2-1; 7 nucleotides align to TRBD2. CDR3 length: 15 residues. V trimming: 5 bases; J trimming: 0 bases; junction bases outside the gene matches: 7. Germline lookup yields CDR1 DFQATT and CDR2 SNEGSKA (reference sequence). DNA of the CDR3: TGCAGTGCTTTCGGGAGGCAGAGCTCCTACAATGAGCAGTTCTTC. Amino acids: CSAFGRQSSYNEQFF.

The chain employs TRBV27 and TRBJ2-1; 7 bases are a match to TRBD1. Germline CDR1 and CDR2: MNHEY and SMNVEV (reference sequence). CDR3 length: 12 amino acids. With 10 bases clipped from V and 4 bases from J, the junction kept 4 bases outside the gene matches. The CDR3 region has the DNA TGTGCCACGGCGACAGGGTACAATGAGCAGTTCTTC. This sequence encodes CATATGYNEQFF.

The V gene is TRBV20-1, the J gene TRBJ2-7; 8 bases line up with TRBD2. This CDR3 spans 15 amino acids. V lost 0 bases and J lost 2; bases outside the gene matches: 6. Germline values: CDR1 DFQATT, CDR2 SNEGSKA (reference sequence). In nucleotides, the CDR3 is TGCAGTGCTAGAGAACCGGGAGGGAGTGCCTACGAGCAGTACTTC. This sequence encodes CSAREPGGSAYEQYF.

V and J are TRBV29-1 and TRBJ2-7; TRBD1 matches at 10 bases. The V gene's germline CDR1 is SQVTM and CDR2 ANQGSEA. This CDR3 contains 12 residues. V lost 3 bases and J lost 4; bases outside the gene matches: 0. The CDR3 sequence: CSVEGQGYEQYF. CDR3 DNA: TGCAGCGTTGAGGGACAGGGGTACGAGCAGTACTTC.

With respect to this clonotype: A much larger clone is a single base away; this may be a read error. J is TRBJ2-5 and V is TRBV15; TRBD2 is a possible D gene (7 bases). Trimming took off 3 bases at V and 4 bases at J, with 18 bases between the two ends. Per the germline V gene, CDR1 is LNHNV and CDR2 is YYDKDF (reference sequence). The CDR3 sequence is 16 residues long. CDR3 nucleotide sequence: TGTGCCACCAGCAGGGGGGCTAGCGGAGGTGGAGAGACCCAGTACTTC. Translated: CATSRGASGGGETQYF.

This clonotype appeared a few times. This chain uses TRBV7-9 with TRBJ2-7; 8 bases map to TRBD2. The trim removed 0 bases at V and 1 base at J, leaving 5 bases unmatched. The germline CDR1 and CDR2 sequences are SEHNR and FQNEAQ (reference sequence). The CDR3 has 16 amino acids. The CDR3 DNA sequence: TGTGCCAGCAGCTTAGCTACGGGACTAGGGTCCTACGAGCAGTACTTC. The encoded protein is CASSLATGLGSYEQYF. The whole variable domain, filled in from reference TRBV7-9 and TRBJ2-7, reads DTGVSQNPRHKITKRGQNVTFRCDPISEHNRLYWYRQTLGQGPEFLTYFQNEAQLEKSRLLSDRFSAERPKGSFSTLEIQRTEQGDSAMYLCASSLATGLGSYEQYFGPGTRLTVT.

The rearrangement links TRBV5-1 to TRBJ2-7, with 10 bases aligning to TRBD1. The CDR3 sequence is 16 residues long. V dropped 1 base and J dropped 3; count of bases not matched to a gene: 7. Germline values: CDR1 SGHRS, CDR2 YFSETQ. CDR3 sequence reads: CASSLSGTGVRYEQYF. The CDR3 region has the DNA TGCGCCAGCAGCTTGTCCGGGACAGGGGTCCGCTACGAGCAGTACTTC.

The chain joins TRBV10-3 to TRBJ2-7; 7 bases fit TRBD2. This CDR3 has 15 amino acids. V trimming: 4 bases; J trimming: 2 bases; junction bases outside the gene matches: 8. Germline-derived CDR1 and CDR2 are ENHRY and SYGVKD. CDR3 region: CAISGEGQVPYEQYF. CDR3 DNA: TGTGCCATCAGTGGGGAGGGTCAGGTCCCCTACGAGCAGTACTTC.

The chain uses TRBV12-3 or TRBV12-4 and TRBJ1-1; 8 bases align to TRBD1. V lost 4 bases, J lost 6 bases, and 7 bases stayed unmatched. The CDR3 totals 14 residues. CDR3: CASSSPRTGSEAFF. The DNA for the CDR3 is TGTGCCAGCAGTTCTCCCCGGACAGGGTCTGAAGCTTTCTTT.

In its sample, this clonotype was seen many times. The rearrangement joins TRBV4-3 to TRBJ2-7; 13 positions agree with TRBD2. This CDR3 is 18 amino acids long. Trimming at V came to 1 base and at J to 1 base, leaving 7 bases not matched to a gene. Germline CDR1 LGHNA, CDR2 YSLEER. The CDR3 DNA reads TGCGCCAGCAGCCAAGTAGGACTAGCGGGAGTACGGTCCTACGAGCAGTACTTC. Translated, it gives CASSQVGLAGVRSYEQYF.

J is TRBJ2-1 and V is TRBV7-2, with TRBD2 identical over 7 bases. This CDR3 is built from 14 residues. V dropped 4 bases and J dropped 6; count of bases not matched to a gene: 6. The germline gives CDR1 SGHTA, CDR2 FQGNSA. The CDR3 reads CASSSSTSVNEQFF. The CDR3 DNA is TGTGCCAGCAGCTCTTCCACTAGCGTCAATGAGCAGTTCTTC.